This T cell receptor (beta chain) was captured in a study of blood T cell repertoires in COVID-19. Each participant's cohort was designated according to participant-reported clinical history. The CDR3 runs to 18 residues. V dropped 3 bases and J dropped 1 base, with 21 bases sitting between them. The germline V gene has CDR1 LNHDA and CDR2 SQIVND (reference sequence). Clones were sequenced by immunoSEQ multiplex PCR, and TCRdb holds only the in-frame ones, with some missing. There are approximately 500,000 clones in the sample; 70% to 90% occur only once, and 1.5% to 2% lies in the top ten. The V and J genes are TRBV19 and TRBJ1-1; D possibly corresponds to TRBD1 (5 bases). The TCR was taken from a middle-aged woman who had recovered from COVID-19. Specimen: PBMCs or T cells enriched from blood (not recorded which). The CDR3 DNA reads as TGTGCCAGTAGTATTGGGTCAAGGAGGGACCGACAGAACACTGAAGCTTTCTTT. Translated, it gives CASSIGSRRDRQNTEAFF.